The next 32 T cell receptor beta chains were all read from a single sample in a study of cytomegalovirus exposure and HLA in healthy donors. PCR involved 60 Vbeta and 13 Jbeta primers. Only in-frame clones appear in the TCRdb table, and some are missing; sequencing was by immunoSEQ multiplex PCR. The sample has about 70,000 clones, 70% to 75% seen once. The specimen was PBMCs. These receptor sequences come from a human donor in good health.

DNA for the CDR3: TGTGCCAGCAGCCAAGGACTGGACAGGCCCCAGCCCCAGCATTTT. Its translation: CASSQGLDRPQPQHF. The chain has TRBV4-2 and TRBJ1-5; 7 bases fit TRBD1. The CDR3 loop spans 15 amino acids. Germline CDR1 LGHNA, CDR2 YNFKEQ. The ends lost 1 base at V and 7 bases at J; junction bases unmatched: 7.

The chain couples TRBV5-1 to TRBJ1-4; 7 nucleotides match TRBD1. The J segment lost 1 base and the V segment lost 3 bases, leaving 6 bases of the junction unmatched. CDR1 and CDR2 (germline): SGHRS, YFSETQ. The length of the CDR3 is 16 residues. The CDR3 DNA is TGCGCCAGCAGCTCAACAGGGGCCGGAACTAATGAAAAACTGTTTTTT. Translating gives CASSSTGAGTNEKLFF.

The chain carries TRBV10-3 and TRBJ2-7; D remains unclear. The length of the CDR3 is 12 residues. The germline V gene encodes CDR1 ENHRY and CDR2 SYGVKD. Trimming shortened V by 3 bases and J by 2 bases, and 5 bases separated the two germline ends. This CDR3 is CAISDRAYEQYF. Here the CDR3 DNA reads TGTGCCATCAGTGATCGGGCCTACGAGCAGTACTTC.

The table lists this clone with a few counts. This chain joins TRBV6-1 and TRBJ1-3; D not certain. Per germline, CDR1 MNHNS and CDR2 SASEGT. The ends were cut back, 5 bases at V and 11 bases at J, with 10 bases in the middle. The length of the CDR3 is 11 residues. The DNA for the CDR3 is TGTGCCAGCAGTAGCCCGGGAGCCATATATTTT. Encoded protein: CASSSPGAIYF.

The chain combines TRBV9 with TRBJ1-5; 9 positions match TRBD1. Germline V lookup: CDR1 SGDLS, CDR2 YYNGEE. The CDR3 sequence is 14 residues long. With 0 bases clipped from V and 5 bases from J, the junction kept 0 bases outside the gene matches. CDR3 protein: CASSVGDRDQPQHF. The CDR3 DNA is TGTGCCAGCAGCGTAGGGGACAGGGATCAGCCCCAGCATTTT.

This clone was counted a few times. This rearrangement joins TRBV7-9 to TRBJ1-3, with D perhaps matching TRBD1 (5 bases). Looked up from germline, CDR1 is SEHNR and CDR2 is FQNEAQ (reference sequence). This CDR3 has 16 residues. Trimming removed 3 bases from V and 0 bases from J, with 12 bases in between. The CDR3 DNA is TGTGCCAGCAGCTTTCCAGGGACTAACTCTGGAAACACCATATATTTT. Translating gives CASSFPGTNSGNTIYF.

The gene calls are TRBV6-5 and TRBJ1-2, with D perhaps TRBD1 (5 bases). V was clipped by 4 bases and J by 2 bases, with 8 bases between them. CDR3 length: 13 residues. Germline CDR1 is MNHEY and CDR2 is SVGAGI. The CDR3 coding sequence is TGTGCCAGCAGTTCGCAGGGAAACTATGGCTACACCTTC. This translates into CASSSQGNYGYTF.

The gene calls are TRBV30 and TRBJ1-4; D is unresolved. CDR3 length: 11 amino acids. The V end lost 2 bases, the J end lost 4 bases, and 2 bases lay between the germline ends. Germline-derived CDR1 and CDR2 are GTSNPN and SVGIG (reference sequence). The chain's CDR3 is CAWSLNEKLFF. The DNA of the CDR3 is TGTGCCTGGAGTCTTAATGAAAAACTGTTTTTT.

V usage is TRBV6-5 and J usage is TRBJ2-7; the match to TRBD1 covers 8 bases. V shed 4 bases, J shed 2 bases, and the junction held 4 bases outside the gene matches. Looked up from germline, CDR1 is MNHEY and CDR2 is SVGAGI. This CDR3 spans 14 amino acids. CDR3 in DNA: TGTGCCAGCAGTTCTACAGGGGGAACCTACGAGCAGTACTTC. Protein sequence: CASSSTGGTYEQYF.

The chain couples TRBV28 to TRBJ1-5; 7 positions match TRBD1. The CDR3 contains 16 residues. V dropped 6 bases and J dropped 3; count of bases not matched to a gene: 11. CDR1 is MDHEN and CDR2 is SYDVKM in the germline V gene. CDR3 nucleotide sequence: TGTGCCAGCAGAATTGGGTACACAGGGGTCAATCAGCCCCAGCATTTT. Translation: CASRIGYTGVNQPQHF.

This chain joins TRBV7-2 and TRBJ1-1, with TRBD1 identical over 9 bases. Losses at the gene ends were 2 bases for V and 5 bases for J; bases not matched to a gene: 12. This CDR3 has 17 amino acids. Germline V gene data show CDR1 as SGHTA and CDR2 as FQGNSA. The CDR3 nucleotides are TGTGCCAGCAGCTTATGGAGCACAGGGGGCTTGGGTACTGAAGCTTTCTTT. Its protein product is CASSLWSTGGLGTEAFF.

This CDR3 reads CASSLWTPGYEQYF. Here the CDR3 DNA reads TGCGCCAGCAGCTTGTGGACCCCGGGGTACGAGCAGTACTTC. The chain joins TRBV5-1 to TRBJ2-7; maybe TRBD2 (5 bases). The CDR3 is made up of 14 amino acids. CDR1 is SGHRS, CDR2 YFSETQ, per germline. V was pared by 1 base and J by 4 bases, with 12 bases between.

This clone was observed a handful of times. This chain connects TRBV6-5 to TRBJ2-7; D may be TRBD1 (8 bases). With 0 bases removed from V and 6 bases from J, the gap between germline ends came to 15 bases. The CDR3 spans 15 residues. Per the germline V gene, CDR1 is MNHEY and CDR2 is SVGAGI. The CDR3 DNA follows: TGTGCCAGCAGTTACTCGTCGGACAGGGAGGGCGAGCAGTACTTC. Its translation: CASSYSSDREGEQYF.

The chain combines TRBV5-1 with TRBJ2-1; 12 bases are shared with TRBD2. The germline V gene encodes CDR1 SGHRS and CDR2 YFSETQ. The CDR3 covers 17 residues. V shed 0 bases and J 8 bases; nucleotides not matched to a gene: 9. CDR3 amino acids: CASSLEASGRAGYEQFF. Here the CDR3 DNA reads TGCGCCAGCAGCTTGGAGGCTAGCGGGAGGGCCGGGTATGAGCAGTTCTTC.

V gene TRBV6-5 combines with J gene TRBJ1-2; a possible D gene is TRBD1 (6 bases). The CDR3 length is 12 residues. The V end lost 5 bases, the J end lost 8 bases, and 12 bases lay between the germline ends. Germline CDR1 and CDR2: MNHEY and SVGAGI. CDR3 nucleotides: TGTGCCAGCAGTAGGGACACTAAGGGCTACACCTTC. Its protein product is CASSRDTKGYTF.

This chain joins TRBV7-9 and TRBJ2-1; weak D call: TRBD2 (6 bases). Germline loops: CDR1 SEHNR, CDR2 FQNEAQ (reference sequence). Trimming took off 6 bases at V and 3 bases at J, with 15 bases between the two ends. CDR3 size: 15 residues. The chain's CDR3 is CASRDPSAHYNEQFF. CDR3 sequence (DNA): TGTGCCAGCAGGGATCCTAGCGCTCACTACAATGAGCAGTTCTTC.

The V and J genes are TRBV14 and TRBJ2-3; D is unresolved. The V end was cut by 0 bases, the J end by 3 bases, with 7 bases between. The CDR3 contains 14 residues. CDR1 SGHDN and CDR2 FVKESK come from the germline V gene. CDR3 nucleotides: TGTGCCAGCAGCCAAGATTTCGGTACAGATACGCAGTATTTT. This encodes CASSQDFGTDTQYF.

CDR3 bases: TGCGCCAGCAGTGAGTCCCGACAGGGGGTAGGCAATGAGCAGTTCTTC. Protein: CASSESRQGVGNEQFF. This chain links TRBV10-2 with TRBJ2-1; 9 bases align to TRBD1. CDR1 and CDR2 from the germline V gene are WSHSY and SAAADI. J was trimmed by 6 bases and V by 0 bases; bases with no gene match: 6. The CDR3 length is 16 residues.

This rearrangement joins TRBV11-3 to TRBJ2-3, with TRBD2 as a possible D gene (6 bases). The V gene lost 5 bases and the J gene lost 6 bases, with 15 bases spanning the gap. This CDR3 is built from 14 residues. The germline gives CDR1 SGHNT, CDR2 YENEEA. The CDR3 is CASSPRDLIDTQYF. The CDR3 nucleotides read TGTGCCAGCAGCCCCCGGGACTTGATTGATACGCAGTATTTT.

The V gene is TRBV28, the J gene TRBJ2-7, with D unresolved. Deletions cut 2 bases from V and 7 bases from J, with 6 bases between. CDR1 is MDHEN, CDR2 SYDVKM, per germline. The CDR3 contains 11 residues. The CDR3 loop reads CASSLKREQYF. The CDR3 bases are TGTGCCAGCAGTTTAAAGAGGGAGCAGTACTTC.

The CDR3 spells CASSPGTGESYNEQFF. The CDR3 bases are TGCGCCAGCTCCCCCGGGACAGGGGAATCCTACAATGAGCAGTTCTTC. V gene TRBV5-1 combines with J gene TRBJ2-1, with 10 bases identical to TRBD1. This CDR3 comprises 16 residues. V lost 7 bases and J lost 1; bases outside the gene matches: 8. From germline, CDR1 is SGHRS and CDR2 YFSETQ.

The V and J genes are TRBV2 and TRBJ1-1; D call uncertain. The CDR3 covers 13 residues. With 6 bases removed from V and 3 bases from J, the gap between germline ends came to 11 bases. Germline V CDR1 and CDR2: SNHLY, FYNNEI. CDR3: CASSIQEDTEAFF. In nucleotides, the CDR3 is TGTGCCAGCAGCATCCAGGAGGACACTGAAGCTTTCTTT. The entire variable domain, with the rest obtained from reference TRBV2 and TRBJ1-1, is as follows: EPEVTQTPSHQVTQMGQEVILRCVPISNHLYFYWYRQILGQKVEFLVSFYNNEISEKSEIFDDQFSVERPDGSNFTLKIRSTKLEDSAMYFCASSIQEDTEAFFGQGTRLTVV.

In its sample, this clone was seen a few times. This chain links TRBV11-2 with TRBJ2-7; D is perhaps TRBD1 (5 bases). V was pared by 5 bases and J by 0 bases, with 17 bases between. The CDR3 is 16 amino acids. Germline-derived CDR1 and CDR2 are SGHAT and FQNNGV. The CDR3 nucleotides read TGTGCCAGCAGCACGGGCCTTGACAGCTTCTCCTACGAGCAGTACTTC. This gives the protein CASSTGLDSFSYEQYF.

The V gene is TRBV18, the J gene TRBJ2-1; 7 bases map to TRBD2. Trimming took 6 bases from V and 4 from J; bases not matched to a gene: 6. Germline values: CDR1 KGHSH, CDR2 LQKENI. The CDR3 loop spans 14 amino acids. The CDR3 is CASSLRGEYNEQFF. In nucleotides, the CDR3 is TGTGCCAGCTCCCTTCGGGGGGAGTACAATGAGCAGTTCTTC.

This chain links TRBV20-1 with TRBJ1-5; D is uncertain. Trimming took 8 bases from V and 2 from J, leaving 7 bases between them. CDR1 and CDR2 (germline): DFQATT, SNEGSKA (reference sequence). The CDR3 length is 11 residues. This chain's CDR3 is CSSLRNQPQHF. In nucleotides, the CDR3 is TGCAGTAGCCTTCGCAATCAGCCCCAGCATTTT.

The chain couples TRBV6-1 to TRBJ2-7; the match to TRBD1 covers 8 bases. CDR3 length equals 14 residues. V lost 9 bases to trimming and J lost 3 bases; unmatched junction nucleotides: 10. The germline CDR1 and CDR2 sequences are MNHNS and SASEGT. This CDR3 reads CASLTGGVNYEQYF. CDR3 bases: TGTGCCAGTCTTACAGGGGGAGTTAACTACGAGCAGTACTTC.

The chain combines TRBV6-5 with TRBJ1-2; 7 bases fit TRBD1. Trimming at V came to 6 bases and at J to 4 bases, leaving 5 bases not matched to a gene. The germline gives CDR1 MNHEY, CDR2 SVGAGI. This CDR3 spans 13 amino acids. The CDR3, as DNA: TGTGCCAGCAGGAGGGGGCGCGGCTATGGCTACACCTTC. Translation gives CASRRGRGYGYTF.

This chain connects TRBV5-1 to TRBJ2-7; TRBD1 matches at 8 bases. Germline V gene lookup returns CDR1 SGHRS and CDR2 YFSETQ. Trimming at V came to 3 bases and at J to 3 bases, leaving 5 bases not matched to a gene. The CDR3 has 14 amino acids. The CDR3 DNA sequence: TGCGCCAGCAGCTCGACAGGGGAAGGCTACGAGCAGTACTTC. Translation: CASSSTGEGYEQYF.

This rearrangement joins TRBV29-1 to TRBJ1-2; 11 bases agree with TRBD1. Germline V gene sequence: CDR1 SQVTM, CDR2 ANQGSEA. V dropped 6 bases and J dropped 1; count of bases not matched to a gene: 10. The CDR3 runs to 16 residues. CDR3 in amino acids: CSVDGQGALNNYGYTF. In DNA form, the CDR3 reads TGCAGCGTCGACGGACAGGGGGCGCTTAATAACTATGGCTACACCTTC.

This chain links TRBV5-1 with TRBJ2-2; 10 bases are shared with TRBD1. Germline lookup yields CDR1 SGHRS and CDR2 YFSETQ. The CDR3 covers 16 residues. J lost 5 bases, V lost 4 bases, and 8 bases had no gene match. The CDR3 loop reads CASSVAPGQGTGELFF. The CDR3, as DNA: TGCGCCAGCAGCGTGGCACCGGGACAGGGGACCGGGGAGCTGTTTTTT. The variable domain in full, with the rest retrieved from reference TRBV5-1 and TRBJ2-2, is KAGVTQTPRYLIKTRGQQVTLSCSPISGHRSVSWYQQTPGQGLQFLFEYFSETQRNKGNFPGRFSGRQFSNSRSEMNVSTLELGDSALYLCASSVAPGQGTGELFFGEGSRLTVL.

The chain combines TRBV2 with TRBJ2-5; possibly TRBD2 for D (6 bases). The CDR3 consists of 14 residues. CDR1 is SNHLY and CDR2 is FYNNEI in the germline V gene. Trimming shortened V by 6 bases and J by 5 bases, and 16 bases separated the two germline ends. DNA for the CDR3: TGTGCCAGCAGCCTTCGGGGGTACGGGGAGACCCAGTACTTC. This encodes CASSLRGYGETQYF.

The gene calls are TRBV9 and TRBJ1-4; D uncertain. V lost 0 bases and J lost 3, with 6 bases in between. Germline V gene lookup returns CDR1 SGDLS and CDR2 YYNGEE. The CDR3 totals 14 residues. The CDR3: CASSVGSANEKLFF. The CDR3 DNA reads TGTGCCAGCAGCGTAGGATCAGCTAATGAAAAACTGTTTTTT.